This TCR beta chain comes out of a study of T cell responses to AZD1222 COVID-19 vaccine. Study results and caveats: Possibly, clonal diversity was underestimated; donors were largely white British and included more females. Repertoires were obtained only post-peak T cell response. The study identified only six AZD1222 recipients as seropositive at baseline.

The protocol was immunoSEQ multiplex PCR, while the TCRdb copy is restricted to in-frame clones and leaves out a portion. Seen here are 150,000 or so clones, roughly nine tenths observed once, and the top ten hold 6.3%. Germline CDR1 is SGHAT and CDR2 is FQNNGV. Trimming cost V 6 bases and J 6 bases, with 16 bases left between them. CDR3 length: 14 residues. On this clone: The antigen remains undetermined.

The sample was peripheral blood, taken on day 0 of AZD1222 vaccination. This receptor was identified in an adult in good health. The V and J genes are TRBV11-2 and TRBJ2-3; D call uncertain. CDR3 DNA: TGTGCCAGCAGGATCGCAGAAAGCTGGGATACGCAGTATTTT. As protein: CASRIAESWDTQYF.